This TCR beta chain came from a study of cytomegalovirus exposure and HLA in healthy donors. Whole-study results and caveats: TCR beta chains numbering some 160 were designated cytomegalovirus-associated.

The CDR3 runs 18 residues. Germline V lookup: CDR1 SGHTA, CDR2 FQGNSA. The V and J ends lost 5 bases and 0 bases respectively, with 17 bases between them. This table comes from immunoSEQ multiplex PCR, and its TCRdb copy is limited to in-frame clones, with some not included. The repertoire holds fewer than 90,000 clones, with approximately 95% as singletons. As concerns this clone: Its specificity is not known.

The source is a woman under 30 in good health and CMV-seronegative. The specimen sequenced was PBMCs. The J gene is TRBJ2-6, the V gene TRBV7-2, with D hard to call. CDR3 residues: CASSLGGWRHSGANVLTF. In nucleotides, the CDR3 is TGTGCCAGCAGCCTAGGCGGTTGGCGCCACTCTGGGGCCAACGTCCTGACTTTC.